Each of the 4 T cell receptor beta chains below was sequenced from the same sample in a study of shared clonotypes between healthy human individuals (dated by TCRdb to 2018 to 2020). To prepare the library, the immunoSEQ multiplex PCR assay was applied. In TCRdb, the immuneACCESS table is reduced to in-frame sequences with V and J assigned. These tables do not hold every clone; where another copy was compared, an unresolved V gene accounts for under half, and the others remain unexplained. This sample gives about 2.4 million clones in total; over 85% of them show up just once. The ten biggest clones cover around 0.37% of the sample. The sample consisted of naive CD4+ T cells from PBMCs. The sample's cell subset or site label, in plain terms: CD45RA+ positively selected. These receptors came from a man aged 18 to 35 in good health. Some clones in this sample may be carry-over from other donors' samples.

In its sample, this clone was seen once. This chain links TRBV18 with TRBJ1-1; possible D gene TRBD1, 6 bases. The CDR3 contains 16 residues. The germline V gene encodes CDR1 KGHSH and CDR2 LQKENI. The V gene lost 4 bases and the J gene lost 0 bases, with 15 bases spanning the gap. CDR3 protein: CASSRSNREMNTEAFF. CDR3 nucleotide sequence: TGTGCCAGCTCACGTTCGAACAGGGAGATGAACACTGAAGCTTTCTTT.

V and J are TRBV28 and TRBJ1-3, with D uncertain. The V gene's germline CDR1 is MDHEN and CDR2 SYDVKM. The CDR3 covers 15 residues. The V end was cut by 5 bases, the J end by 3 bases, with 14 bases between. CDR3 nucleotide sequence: TGTGCCAGCAGTACCCGCGGCAGCCTTGGAAACACCATATATTTT. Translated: CASSTRGSLGNTIYF.

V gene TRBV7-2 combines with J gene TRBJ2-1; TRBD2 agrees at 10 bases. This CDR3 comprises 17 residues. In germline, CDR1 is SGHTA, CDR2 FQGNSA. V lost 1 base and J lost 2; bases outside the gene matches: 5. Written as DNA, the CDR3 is TGTGCCAGCAGCTTAGTAGGACTAGCGGTAACCTACAATGAGCAGTTCTTC. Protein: CASSLVGLAVTYNEQFF.

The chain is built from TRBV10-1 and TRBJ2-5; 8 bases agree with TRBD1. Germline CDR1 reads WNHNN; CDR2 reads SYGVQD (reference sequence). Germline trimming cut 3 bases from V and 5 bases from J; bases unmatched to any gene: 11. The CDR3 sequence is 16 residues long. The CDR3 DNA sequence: TGCGCCAGCAGTGACTCACCGGGACAGGTTTGCGAGACCCAGTACTTC. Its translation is CASSDSPGQVCETQYF.